This T cell receptor (beta chain) was profiled in a study of blood T cell repertoires in COVID-19. This clone has just one count. In the original workflow: Cell counts per sample came from amplifying reference gene primers. The protocol was immunoSEQ multiplex PCR, while the TCRdb copy is restricted to in-frame clones and leaves out a portion. V, J and clone size are those of that table, while D and trimming were read from the DNA. The table shows approximately 310,000 clones, with 85% occurring only once. The cohort comprised adults aged about 18 to 100 years residing in under 30 US areas. Participant-reported clinical history was the basis for cohort assignment. Shortly before study entry, within 2 weeks, exposed participants had met a COVID-19 case. The sequencing sample was made of PBMCs or T cells enriched from blood (not recorded which). The clonotype was recovered from a woman in her 30s who had been exposed to COVID-19.

The CDR3 sequence is CASSVEGPGLAGVNEQFF. The DNA of the CDR3 is TGTGCCAGCAGCGTAGAAGGCCCTGGACTAGCGGGAGTCAATGAGCAGTTCTTC. The chain carries TRBV9 and TRBJ2-1, with 13 bases aligning to TRBD2. Trimming cost V 0 bases and J 6 bases; bases outside gene matches: 9. Per germline, CDR1 SGDLS and CDR2 YYNGEE. CDR3 length: 18 amino acids. The entire variable domain, with the rest obtained from reference TRBV9 and TRBJ2-1, is as follows: DSGVTQTPKHLITATGQRVTLRCSPRSGDLSVYWYQQSLDQGLQFLIQYYNGEERAKGNILERFSAQQFPDLHSELNLSSLELGDSALYFCASSVEGPGLAGVNEQFFGPGTRLTVL.